This T cell receptor (beta chain) is from a study of shared clonotypes between healthy human individuals. J was trimmed by 1 base and V by 3 bases; bases with no gene match: 0. The CDR3 spans 14 residues. CDR1 and CDR2 (germline): KGHSH, LQKENI. Of note for this clone: Within the sample, other DNA sequences also encode this same CDR3.

Every subset's genomic DNA went evenly onto several immunoSEQ plates. An approximately 180 ng quantity of DNA, roughly 32,000 T cell genomes, went into the sorted-subset replicate PCRs. TCRdb's table, derived via immunoSEQ multiplex PCR, lists solely in-frame clones and lacks some. This table holds 950,000 to 1,300,000 clones, around 76% found once. The receptor comes from a man aged 18 to 30 in good health. Sequencing was performed on memory CD4+ T cells sorted from blood. Documented subset: CD45RA-negative fraction. The chain employs TRBV18 and TRBJ2-3, with TRBD1 matching over 8 bases. CDR3 sequence (DNA): TGTGCCAGCTCACCGACAGGGGGCACAGATACGCAGTATTTT. This gives the protein CASSPTGGTDTQYF.